The next 13 T cell receptor beta chains were all read from a single sample in a study of blood T cell repertoires in COVID-19. Only in-frame clones appear in the TCRdb table, and some are missing; sequencing was by immunoSEQ multiplex PCR. Here the sample spans about 140,000 clones, 85% being singletons. The material sequenced was peripheral blood. The receptor source for this set is a man aged 50 to 60 with acute or convalescent COVID-19.

The chain links TRBV7-6 to TRBJ2-3; 7 nucleotides align to TRBD2. V trimming: 0 bases; J trimming: 7 bases; junction bases outside the gene matches: 16. CDR1 SGHVS and CDR2 FNYEAQ come from the germline V gene. The CDR3 covers 18 residues. CDR3 sequence (DNA): TGTGCCAGCAGCTTAGCCAGTCTAGCGGAAGCCTTTGGGAATACGCAGTATTTT. Translating gives CASSLASLAEAFGNTQYF.

The chain links TRBV9 to TRBJ2-2; maybe TRBD1 (6 bases). Trimming cost V 4 bases and J 4 bases, with 17 bases left between them. Germline assignment: CDR1 SGDLS and CDR2 YYNGEE. This CDR3 contains 16 residues. The CDR3 sequence is CASSQRGGQFTGELFF. The CDR3 DNA sequence: TGTGCCAGCAGCCAGAGAGGCGGACAGTTCACCGGGGAGCTGTTTTTT.

The count of this clone is one. The chain carries TRBV7-9 and TRBJ1-2; a possible D gene is TRBD1 (5 bases). V lost 6 bases, J lost 5 bases, and 16 bases lay in between. The CDR3 is 14 residues long. The V gene's germline CDR1 is SEHNR and CDR2 FQNEAQ (reference sequence). This chain's CDR3 is CASRTQGEGYGYTF. Written as DNA, the CDR3 is TGTGCCAGCAGGACACAAGGGGAAGGATATGGCTACACCTTC.

The rearrangement joins TRBV6-5 to TRBJ2-3; possibly TRBD1 for D (5 bases). Looked up from germline, CDR1 is MNHEY and CDR2 is SVGAGI. Between the trimmed V and J ends, which lost 5 bases and 3 bases, there was a span of 9 bases. The CDR3 extends over 13 amino acids. The DNA of the CDR3 is TGTGCCAGCAGTCTGGGGCGGACAGATACGCAGTATTTT. Translating gives CASSLGRTDTQYF.

The chain is built from TRBV5-8 and TRBJ2-2; 8 nucleotides align to TRBD2. The CDR3 extends over 17 amino acids. V lost 3 bases, J lost 4 bases, and 11 bases stayed unmatched. Germline V gene lookup returns CDR1 SGHTS and CDR2 YDEGEE. For the CDR3, the DNA is TGTGCCAGCAGCTACCCCCGCGGGAGCGGGGGCACCGGGGAGCTGTTTTTT. Its translation is CASSYPRGSGGTGELFF.

This chain uses TRBV5-4 with TRBJ1-2; 9 nucleotides match TRBD1. The germline V gene encodes CDR1 SGHNT and CDR2 YYREEE (reference sequence). The CDR3 totals 16 residues. The ends lost 6 bases at V and 4 bases at J; junction bases unmatched: 13. In nucleotides, the CDR3 is TGTGCCAGCAAAACCCGGGACAGGGAATTTAGCTATGGCTACACCTTC. The encoded protein is CASKTRDREFSYGYTF.

This sequence joins TRBV6-1 and TRBJ2-6, with a tentative D call TRBD2 (5 bases). The CDR3 loop spans 18 amino acids. Trimming pared 2 bases from V and 3 bases from J, leaving 17 bases between. Germline V gene sequence: CDR1 MNHNS, CDR2 SASEGT. The CDR3 region is CASSEKWSAGYGANVLTF. As DNA, the CDR3 is TGTGCCAGCAGTGAAAAGTGGAGTGCGGGCTATGGGGCCAACGTCCTGACTTTC.

In DNA, the CDR3 is TGTGCCAGCAGTGAATTCTTGGGAGCTGGCTACACCTTC. Its translation: CASSEFLGAGYTF. The chain couples TRBV6-1 to TRBJ1-2; D remains unclear. V gave up 2 bases and J gave up 7 bases, with 11 bases separating them. The CDR3 contains 13 residues. CDR1 and CDR2 (germline): MNHNS, SASEGT.

The chain uses TRBV5-6 and TRBJ2-5; 7 bases align to TRBD2. The V gene end was trimmed by 1 base and the J gene end by 5 bases; junction bases not matched to a gene: 5. The CDR3 runs to 14 residues. CDR1 SGHDT and CDR2 YYEEEE come from the germline V gene. CDR3 sequence: CASSLRGGSETQYF. CDR3 bases: TGTGCCAGCAGCTTGAGGGGCGGGAGCGAGACCCAGTACTTC.

This clone was counted a single time. The chain is built from TRBV12-5 and TRBJ1-4, with TRBD1 matching over 7 bases. The germline V gene has CDR1 LGHNT and CDR2 FRNRAP. The ends lost 1 base at V and 7 bases at J; junction bases unmatched: 3. The CDR3 is 14 amino acids. This CDR3 reads CASGLGQGFEKLFF. In DNA form, the CDR3 reads TGTGCTAGTGGTTTGGGACAGGGTTTTGAAAAACTGTTTTTT. Supplemented by reference TRBV12-5 and TRBJ1-4, the full variable domain reads DARVTQTPRHKVTEMGQEVTMRCQPILGHNTVFWYRQTMMQGLELLAYFRNRAPLDDSGMPKDRFSAEMPDATLATLKIQPSEPRDSAVYFCASGLGQGFEKLFFGSGTQLSVL.

The chain joins TRBV7-8 to TRBJ1-6; TRBD1 agrees at 9 bases. With 6 bases clipped from V and 9 bases from J, the junction kept 9 bases outside the gene matches. CDR1 is SGHVS, CDR2 FQNEAQ, per germline. The CDR3 runs to 15 residues. The CDR3 loop is CASREQGARGSPLHF. The CDR3 DNA sequence: TGTGCCAGCAGAGAACAGGGGGCGCGGGGTTCACCCCTCCACTTT.

This clone was detected a few times. This chain connects TRBV28 to TRBJ1-5; 7 bases match TRBD1. From germline, CDR1 is MDHEN and CDR2 SYDVKM. The trim removed 5 bases at V and 5 bases at J, leaving 9 bases unmatched. The CDR3 spans 15 residues. This CDR3 is CASSRAGTAHQPQHF. DNA for the CDR3: TGTGCCAGCAGTCGAGCCGGGACAGCCCATCAGCCCCAGCATTTT.

The chain combines TRBV7-9 with TRBJ2-7; TRBD1 is a possible D gene (6 bases). In germline, CDR1 is SEHNR, CDR2 FQNEAQ (reference sequence). This CDR3 region has 15 residues. Between the trimmed V and J ends, which lost 6 bases and 3 bases, there was a span of 18 bases. Written as DNA, the CDR3 is TGTGCCAGCAGTCCTGGGCAGGGGTACTTCTACGAGCAGTACTTC. Its protein is CASSPGQGYFYEQYF.